A single sample is the source of the 29 T cell receptor beta chains below, sequenced in a study of siplizumab effects on memory and regulatory T cells. Measured with immunoSEQ multiplex PCR; TCRdb has only the in-frame clones, and not every one. The table lists tens of thousands of clones, 96% of them singletons. Specimen: naive CD8+ T cells sorted from blood. Every receptor here comes from a human donor in good health.

The V call is TRBV9, the J call TRBJ2-3; D gene unclear. Trimming pared 3 bases from V and 4 bases from J, leaving 3 bases between. The CDR3 covers 11 residues. Germline lookup yields CDR1 SGDLS and CDR2 YYNGEE. The CDR3 reads CASSGADTQYF. The CDR3 region has the DNA TGTGCCAGCAGCGGAGCAGATACGCAGTATTTT. Complete variable domain (other parts from reference TRBV9 and TRBJ2-3): DSGVTQTPKHLITATGQRVTLRCSPRSGDLSVYWYQQSLDQGLQFLIQYYNGEERAKGNILERFSAQQFPDLHSELNLSSLELGDSALYFCASSGADTQYFGPGTRLTVL.

The rearrangement uses TRBV30 and TRBJ1-5; D ambiguous. Looked up from germline, CDR1 is GTSNPN and CDR2 is SVGIG (reference sequence). CDR3 length equals 13 residues. V shed 5 bases and J shed 6 bases, with 14 bases lying between them. The CDR3 nucleotides read TGTGCCTGGGAAATGGGGTTGGGTCAGCCCCAGCATTTT. This sequence encodes CAWEMGLGQPQHF.

The genes are TRBV5-6 and TRBJ1-1; D is perhaps TRBD1 (5 bases). The CDR3 extends over 13 amino acids. V was shortened by 5 bases and J by 10 bases, with 18 bases between the two germline ends. Germline CDR1 and CDR2: SGHDT and YYEEEE. The CDR3 here is CASSPPLGRLAFF. CDR3 DNA: TGTGCCAGCAGTCCGCCGTTGGGACGCCTAGCTTTCTTT.

The J gene is TRBJ1-1, the V gene TRBV28; 8 bases align to TRBD1. This CDR3 has 17 residues. Germline loops: CDR1 MDHEN, CDR2 SYDVKM. Trimming took 5 bases from V and 1 from J; bases not matched to a gene: 12. The CDR3 spells CASSTSSPGTGNTEAFF. The CDR3 nucleotides read TGTGCCAGCAGTACCTCGAGTCCCGGGACAGGGAACACTGAAGCTTTCTTT.

The chain joins TRBV30 to TRBJ2-1; D call uncertain. Per germline, CDR1 GTSNPN and CDR2 SVGIG (reference sequence). V lost 2 bases and J 0 bases, leaving 8 bases between the germline ends. The CDR3 spans 14 residues. The CDR3 nucleotides are TGTGCCTGGAGTTCAGTAAGCTCCTACAATGAGCAGTTCTTC. This encodes CAWSSVSSYNEQFF.

This CDR3 reads CASSLGLLAGGHEFF. The CDR3 DNA sequence: TGTGCCAGCAGTTTAGGGTTACTAGCGGGGGGGCATGAGTTCTTC. The chain has TRBV27 and TRBJ2-1, with 13 bases fitting TRBD2. The V segment lost 2 bases and the J segment 14 bases; nucleotides outside the gene matches: 9. CDR3 length: 15 amino acids. Germline lookup yields CDR1 MNHEY and CDR2 SMNVEV (reference sequence).

The chain carries TRBV9 and TRBJ2-1; the D is unclear. The CDR3 runs 11 residues. Germline V gene lookup returns CDR1 SGDLS and CDR2 YYNGEE. Trimming shortened V by 3 bases and J by 7 bases, and 5 bases separated the two germline ends. CDR3 amino acids: CASSDSNEQFF. The CDR3 nucleotides are TGTGCCAGCAGCGACTCTAATGAGCAGTTCTTC.

This chain joins TRBV27 and TRBJ2-1; 7 nucleotides align to TRBD2. The CDR3 is 13 amino acids. Germline V gene lookup returns CDR1 MNHEY and CDR2 SMNVEV (reference sequence). Trimming took 5 bases from V and 5 from J; bases not matched to a gene: 3. The CDR3 bases are TGTGCCAGCAGTGTCGGGACTAACAATGAGCAGTTCTTC. Translation gives CASSVGTNNEQFF.

The J gene is TRBJ2-7, the V gene TRBV11-2; D gene ambiguous. The ends were cut back, 1 base at V and 2 bases at J, with 6 bases in the middle. CDR1 is SGHAT, CDR2 FQNNGV, per germline. The CDR3 contains 13 residues. Here the CDR3 reads CASSLVPTYEQYF. The CDR3 DNA reads TGTGCCAGCAGCTTAGTACCAACCTACGAGCAGTACTTC.

The gene calls are TRBV9 and TRBJ1-4; 7 positions agree with TRBD1. Germline V gene lookup returns CDR1 SGDLS and CDR2 YYNGEE. The V segment lost 3 bases and the J segment 7 bases; nucleotides outside the gene matches: 3. CDR3 length equals 13 residues. The CDR3 bases are TGTGCCAGCAGCGAAAGGGGGCTTGAAAAACTGTTTTTT. Translation gives CASSERGLEKLFF.

The chain employs TRBV10-2 and TRBJ2-1, with 8 bases fitting TRBD2. The CDR3 is 12 residues long. The germline CDR1 and CDR2 sequences are WSHSY and SAAADI. The V and J ends lost 10 bases and 10 bases, in that order; junction bases with no gene match: 9. DNA for the CDR3: TGCGCCACCGGGACTAGTGTTCGCGAGCAGTTCTTC. Its translation: CATGTSVREQFF.

The chain carries TRBV15 and TRBJ1-3; D not certain. The germline gives CDR1 LNHNV, CDR2 YYDKDF (reference sequence). This CDR3 has 16 amino acids. Deletions cut 6 bases from V and 0 bases from J, with 15 bases between. The chain's CDR3 is CATRSTKGSSGNTIYF. The DNA for the CDR3 is TGTGCCACCAGGAGTACCAAGGGCAGCTCTGGAAACACCATATATTTT.

This chain connects TRBV27 to TRBJ2-7; 8 bases are shared with TRBD2. From germline, CDR1 is MNHEY and CDR2 SMNVEV (reference sequence). The V segment lost 1 base and the J segment 5 bases; nucleotides outside the gene matches: 7. The CDR3 has 15 amino acids. The CDR3: CASSLLTGGPDEQYF. The CDR3 nucleotides are TGTGCCAGCAGTTTATTGACGGGGGGGCCGGACGAGCAGTACTTC.

The gene calls are TRBV2 and TRBJ2-7; weak D call: TRBD1 (5 bases). The CDR3 runs to 14 residues. V gave up 3 bases and J gave up 3 bases, with 12 bases separating them. The germline CDR1 and CDR2 sequences are SNHLY and FYNNEI. The CDR3 region has the DNA TGTGCCAGCAGTGACCTAACGACAGTCTACGAGCAGTACTTC. Translation gives CASSDLTTVYEQYF.

The chain couples TRBV11-2 to TRBJ2-1; TRBD2 is a possible D gene (6 bases). Trimming removed 4 bases at V and 15 bases at J, with 13 bases between. This CDR3 has 11 residues. Germline V lookup: CDR1 SGHAT, CDR2 FQNNGV. DNA of the CDR3: TGTGCCAGCAGCTGGGGACTCTCCTGGTTCTTC. It is translated as CASSWGLSWFF.

This clone was seen a single time. This chain connects TRBV5-4 to TRBJ1-2; the match to TRBD1 covers 11 bases. This CDR3 is 17 amino acids long. The germline V gene has CDR1 SGHNT and CDR2 YYREEE (reference sequence). The V and J ends lost 4 bases and 3 bases, in that order; junction bases with no gene match: 11. The CDR3 DNA reads as TGTGCCAGCAGCGCCCGGGACAGGGGGAACTCCTACTATGGCTACACCTTC. Translating it yields CASSARDRGNSYYGYTF.

This CDR3 is CASSQKAGGSTDTQYF. The CDR3 DNA is TGCGCCAGCAGCCAAAAAGCGGGGGGAAGCACAGATACGCAGTATTTT. This chain connects TRBV4-1 to TRBJ2-3; 9 bases agree with TRBD2. After removal of 2 bases from V and 0 bases from J, the junction contained 3 bases not matched to a gene. Germline CDR1 MGHRA, CDR2 YSYEKL. The CDR3 is made up of 16 amino acids.

The J gene is TRBJ2-5, the V gene TRBV10-3, with 7 bases fitting TRBD2. This CDR3 contains 13 residues. The germline gives CDR1 ENHRY, CDR2 SYGVKD. V gave up 10 bases and J gave up 5 bases; unmatched junction bases: 10. CDR3 nucleotide sequence: TGTGCCACTTGTCGGGAGGTCATGGAGACCCAGTACTTC. This codes for CATCREVMETQYF.

The gene calls are TRBV6-6 and TRBJ2-7; D perhaps matches TRBD1 (6 bases). The germline V gene has CDR1 MNHNY and CDR2 SVGAGI (reference sequence). With 7 bases removed from V and 2 bases from J, the gap between germline ends came to 15 bases. The CDR3 runs 14 residues. The CDR3 region is CASTNDEGAYEQYF. The CDR3 DNA is TGTGCCAGCACCAACGACGAGGGGGCCTACGAGCAGTACTTC.

The rearrangement links TRBV7-9 to TRBJ2-3; tentative D call: TRBD2 (6 bases). Germline V gives CDR1 SEHNR, CDR2 FQNEAQ (reference sequence). The CDR3 is 15 amino acids. V dropped 5 bases and J dropped 5 bases, with 17 bases sitting between them. For the CDR3, the DNA is TGTGCCAGCAGCCGTACCCTGACTAGTCTAGATACGCAGTATTTT. Translated, it gives CASSRTLTSLDTQYF.

V usage is TRBV7-2 and J usage is TRBJ2-2; tentatively, D is TRBD2 (6 bases). CDR3 length: 14 amino acids. Per germline, CDR1 SGHTA and CDR2 FQGNSA. Trimming pared 5 bases from V and 3 bases from J, leaving 10 bases between. CDR3 DNA sequence: TGTGCCAGCAGCCCTGGGACTTACACCGGGGAGCTGTTTTTT. This gives the protein CASSPGTYTGELFF.

The gene calls are TRBV19 and TRBJ2-2; the match to TRBD2 covers 7 bases. With V trimmed by 2 bases and J by 7 bases, 4 bases remained unmatched. Germline lookup yields CDR1 LNHDA and CDR2 SQIVND (reference sequence). This CDR3 is 14 amino acids long. The CDR3 region is CASSISGEGGELFF. In DNA form, the CDR3 reads TGTGCCAGTAGTATATCGGGGGAGGGCGGGGAGCTGTTTTTT.

The V call is TRBV5-8, the J call TRBJ1-3; D remains ambiguous. The CDR3 runs 15 residues. The V end lost 2 bases, the J end lost 4 bases, and 13 bases lay between the germline ends. Germline lookup yields CDR1 SGHTS and CDR2 YDEGEE. CDR3 in amino acids: CASSFSSGLGNTIYF. The CDR3 DNA reads TGTGCCAGCAGCTTTTCATCCGGGTTGGGAAACACCATATATTTT.

CDR3 protein: CASSSPGHVNYEQYF. The DNA for the CDR3 is TGTGCCAGCAGTTCCCCGGGACACGTAAACTACGAGCAGTACTTC. This chain links TRBV6-9 with TRBJ2-7; maybe TRBD1 (6 bases). The CDR3 sequence is 15 residues long. Per germline, CDR1 MNHGY and CDR2 SVAAGI. The ends were cut back, 4 bases at V and 3 bases at J, with 16 bases in the middle.

This chain uses TRBV11-2 with TRBJ2-5; no firm D call. CDR3 length: 15 amino acids. The germline V gene has CDR1 SGHAT and CDR2 FQNNGV. With 3 bases removed from V and 2 bases from J, the gap between germline ends came to 13 bases. In nucleotides, the CDR3 is TGTGCCAGCAGCTTCCCTATAGGTTGGCAAGAGACCCAGTACTTC. It encodes CASSFPIGWQETQYF.

The chain uses TRBV9 and TRBJ1-5; 7 nucleotides match TRBD1. The trim removed 1 base at V and 4 bases at J, leaving 8 bases unmatched. The CDR3 is 16 amino acids. Per germline, CDR1 SGDLS and CDR2 YYNGEE. CDR3 coding DNA: TGTGCCAGCAGCGTAAAAATTCAGGGGGAAAATCAGCCCCAGCATTTT. Amino acid sequence: CASSVKIQGENQPQHF.

This chain connects TRBV6-1 to TRBJ1-2; 9 bases are shared with TRBD1. From germline, CDR1 is MNHNS and CDR2 SASEGT. V shed 7 bases, J shed 2 bases, and the junction held 8 bases outside the gene matches. The CDR3 has 15 residues. The CDR3 loop reads CASNDRGDPNYGYTF. In nucleotides, the CDR3 is TGTGCCAGCAACGACAGGGGGGATCCAAACTATGGCTACACCTTC.

The rearrangement links TRBV5-4 to TRBJ2-5, with D uncertain. V lost 0 bases and J 3 bases, leaving 9 bases between the germline ends. CDR3 length equals 14 residues. CDR1 SGHNT and CDR2 YYREEE come from the germline V gene (reference sequence). The CDR3 coding sequence is TGTGCCAGCAGCTTGGGTGGATTCGAAGAGACCCAGTACTTC. Translation: CASSLGGFEETQYF.

The J gene is TRBJ2-1, the V gene TRBV20-1; D not certain. V gave up 5 bases and J gave up 5 bases, with 7 bases separating them. The CDR3 is 11 amino acids. Looked up from germline, CDR1 is DFQATT and CDR2 is SNEGSKA (reference sequence). The CDR3 protein is CSASRDNEQFF. Here the CDR3 DNA reads TGCAGTGCTTCTCGGGACAATGAGCAGTTCTTC.